This TCR beta chain was sequenced for a study of tumor-infiltrating lymphocytes in localized non-small cell lung cancer. Findings and caveats of the study: Not all patients were TCR sequenced, owing to tissue quantity.

As regards this clone: The antigen is unknown.

CDR1 is LNHDA and CDR2 is SQIVND in the germline V gene (reference sequence). J was trimmed by 2 bases and V by 4 bases; bases with no gene match: 7. CDR3 length: 16 amino acids. Libraries were prepared by immunoSEQ multiplex PCR; TCRdb keeps only in-frame clonotypes and omits some of them. The sample yields roughly 15,000 clones, 65% to 75% seen once. V and J are TRBV19 and TRBJ1-5, with 8 bases identical to TRBD1. The TCR comes from a human donor with non-small cell lung cancer. Sequenced: lung tumor tissue. As DNA, the CDR3 is TGTGCCAGTAGTACCCGGGACAGGCCTGGCAATCAGCCCCAGCATTTT. Translation: CASSTRDRPGNQPQHF.